This paragraph reports one T cell receptor beta chain. What antigen it recognizes has not been identified. There are no base qualities to consult, and no much larger clone falls within one base. Dithiothreitol, EDTA incubations and collagenase D digestion were used to isolate intraepithelial and lamina propria lymphocytes from graft specimens. Bulk TCR-beta sequencing was performed on serial intestinal graft biopsy specimens collected as late as 600 days after transplant. This specimen belongs to a study of graft-versus-host responses after intestinal transplantation (dated by TCRdb to the early 2020s). With regard to the full study: The transplants that recipients received were multivisceral, liver-intestinal, or isolated intestinal. Every recipient was given anti-thymocyte globulin induction, followed by about three years of maintenance tacrolimus and steroids. After intestinal transplantation, graft-versus-host and host-versus-graft alloreactive T cell clones were followed in the graft, circulation and bone marrow using bulk TCR-beta CDR3 sequencing. To identify alloreactive clones, pre-transplant mixed lymphocyte reaction products were sequenced and then compared with unstimulated pre-transplant donor and recipient T cells. The cohort enrolled around 25 intestinal transplant recipients including one retransplant, and 3 patients lacking pretransplant specimens were excluded. A peak of at least 4% donor T cells among recipient peripheral blood mononuclear cells was the definition used for donor T cell macrochimerism. Rather than going through the commercial service, samples from three later patients were sequenced in-house on an Illumina MiSeq and processed with MiXCR. Study-wide conclusions, independent of this receptor: In patients with donor T cell macrochimerism, the allografts had high GvH to HvG T cell clonal ratios. Conclusions were limited by the relatively low number and heterogeneity of intestinal transplant patients. GvH clones were detected in recipient bone marrow, and some of these GvH clones were observed earlier in ileal mucosa or blood, consistent with an intestinal mucosal origin. Early after transplant, peak levels of circulating GvH clones were associated with declines in HvG clones.

The library was generated by the immunoSEQ multiplex PCR assay. For most patients, high-throughput TCR-beta CDR3 sequencing of genomic DNA was performed by Adaptive Biotechnologies. In the original analysis: TCR sequencing data were retrieved from Adaptive's ImmunoSEQ software for around 20 patients, whereas a few other patients were processed with MiXCR and VDJtools. CDR3 nucleotide sequences shared between donor and recipient were removed because the origin of such sequences could not be assigned. To be classed as alloreactive, a clone needed at least 2-fold expansion over unstimulated cells and a minimum CFSE-low frequency of 0.002% (template counts) or 0.001% (read counts). Mappable clones were those detected in sequenced pre-transplant spleen, lymph node, or MLR CFSE-low populations of the donor or recipient. The cumulative frequency of alloreactive clones was calculated as a percentage of all sequences, weighted by copy number. TCRdb re-hosts the immuneACCESS table, in-frame sequences only. Its copies lack some clones; in the studies checked, an unresolved V gene accounts for under half of them, and the cause for the rest is not known. V, J and clone size reflect that table, while D and trimming were determined from the DNA. Counted in this sample were nearly 30,000 clones; about four fifths of them appeared once. The ten largest clones take up 2.5% to 3.5% of the sample.

The V end gives up 3 bases and the J end 4 bases, leaving 2 bases in the junction not matched to a gene. CDR3 length: 14 amino acids, cysteine to phenylalanine. Only CDR3 DNA is held: 42 bases, read in frame from base 1. CDR1 SGHTA and CDR2 FQGNSA are derived from the germline V gene. The source of this sequence is a human patient who received an intestinal transplant, so some T cells may come from the graft donor. The material sequenced was ileum tissue, taken 98 days after intestinal transplantation. In this chain, TRBV7-2 is recombined with TRBJ1-2, with 10 bases in between that match TRBD1. The sequenced DNA: TGTGCCAGCAGCTTCGGACAGGGGGGCTATGGCTACACCTTC. This translates into CASSFGQGGYGYTF.